The 21 T cell receptor beta chains below were found in one sample sequenced in a study of T-cell reconstitution after alpha-beta-depleted transplantation in children (dated by TCRdb to the mid-2010s). The protocol used for the library was PCR. The sequencing machine was an Illumina HiSeq 2500. TCR library preparation used molecular barcoding, with unique molecular identifiers applied to normalize quantification of the TCRbeta repertoire. TCRdb reprocessing: public reads trimmed at Q25 with fastp, clones called with MiXCR, in-frame beta chains kept. Entries that share a CDR3 protein sequence are merged under the most common genes and DNA. Within this sample are just over 950,000 distinct CDR3 sequences, with 25% to 35% of them counted one time only. The top ten constitute 28% of the sample. The treatment or condition label for this specimen denotes: allogeneic hematopoietic cell transplantation with graft depleted of TCRalphabeta T cells and CD19 B cells.

Specimen: PBMCs, mostly from graft donor cells, collected 360 days after TCRalphabeta/CD19-depleted stem cell transplant. All receptors come from a boy under three years old who had a stem cell transplant for SCID, so the T cells may come from the graft donor.

The sample holds many counts of this clonotype. This chain connects TRBV11-1 to TRBJ2-2; 7 bases agree with TRBD1. Germline V lookup: CDR1 SGHAT, CDR2 FQDESV (reference sequence). V shed 6 bases, J shed 6 bases, and the junction held 7 bases outside the gene matches. The CDR3 has 14 amino acids. CDR3 sequence (DNA): TGTGCCAGCAGTCTTGACCAGGGGGCCGGGGAGCTGTTTTTT. It specifies CASSLDQGAGELFF.

This clonotype was recorded a few times. V is TRBV12-3 or TRBV12-4 and J is TRBJ2-1, with 13 positions matching TRBD2. The V segment lost 6 bases and the J segment 3 bases; nucleotides outside the gene matches: 8. This CDR3 contains 17 residues. The CDR3 reads CASSRGLAGVDYNEQFF. CDR3 DNA sequence: TGTGCCAGCAGCCGCGGACTAGCGGGGGTGGACTACAATGAGCAGTTCTTC.

This clonotype was found a few times. The chain joins TRBV7-8 to TRBJ1-2; 9 positions match TRBD1. Germline CDR1 reads SGHVS; CDR2 reads FQNEAQ. J was trimmed by 4 bases and V by 5 bases; bases with no gene match: 8. CDR3 size: 15 residues. The CDR3 reads CASSPAGQGSYGYTF. DNA of the CDR3: TGTGCCAGCAGCCCGGCGGGACAGGGCTCCTATGGCTACACCTTC. The full variable domain, with the rest looked up from reference TRBV7-8 and TRBJ1-2, is GAGVSQSPRYKVAKRGQDVALRCDPISGHVSLFWYQQALGQGPEFLTYFQNEAQLDKSGLPSDRFFAERPEGSVSTLKIQRTQQEDSAVYLCASSPAGQGSYGYTFGSGTRLTVV.

The J gene is TRBJ2-5, the V gene TRBV5-1; 13 bases agree with TRBD2. The germline gives CDR1 SGHRS, CDR2 YFSETQ. The CDR3 extends over 17 amino acids. The junction had 11 bases not matched to a gene; V was cut back by 4 bases and J by 5 bases. The CDR3 here is CASSLPPGLAGLETQYF. The CDR3 coding sequence is TGCGCCAGCAGCCTCCCCCCGGGACTAGCGGGGTTGGAGACCCAGTACTTC.

This clonotype was counted between two and nine times. V and J are TRBV2 and TRBJ2-3, with 7 nucleotides matching TRBD1. Germline CDR1 SNHLY, CDR2 FYNNEI. Losses at the gene ends were 9 bases for V and 6 bases for J; bases not matched to a gene: 9. This CDR3 has 13 amino acids. The CDR3 DNA is TGTGCCAGGGCCGACAGGGTCGGGGATACGCAGTATTTT. This sequence encodes CARADRVGDTQYF.

V gene TRBV4-1 combines with J gene TRBJ1-1; D remains ambiguous. Germline CDR1 and CDR2: MGHRA and YSYEKL. With 3 bases removed from V and 6 bases from J, the gap between germline ends came to 20 bases. This CDR3 comprises 16 residues. CDR3 region: CASSQATVSKAAEAFF. CDR3 bases: TGCGCCAGCAGCCAGGCGACCGTCTCAAAGGCCGCTGAAGCTTTCTTT.

V and J are TRBV6-1 and TRBJ1-1; maybe TRBD1 (5 bases). This CDR3 region has 18 residues. Germline CDR1 MNHNS, CDR2 SASEGT. V was clipped by 4 bases and J by 0 bases, with 21 bases between them. The CDR3 region has the DNA TGTGCCAGCAGTGGCCCCCAGGGTGGTTTCGGATTGAACACTGAAGCTTTCTTT. It yields the protein CASSGPQGGFGLNTEAFF.

J is TRBJ1-2 and V is TRBV6-2 or TRBV6-3; D not certain. The CDR3 covers 16 residues. V gave up 0 bases and J gave up 3 bases, with 14 bases separating them. Germline CDR1 reads MNHEY; CDR2 reads SVGEGT. CDR3 sequence reads: CASSYSTAFDDYGYTF. The CDR3 DNA sequence: TGTGCCAGCAGTTACTCCACAGCTTTTGACGACTATGGCTACACCTTC.

This clonotype occurred once. The V gene is TRBV24-1, the J gene TRBJ2-1; the D gene could be TRBD1 or TRBD2 (5 bases each). Germline CDR1 KGHDR, CDR2 SFDVKD. The V end was cut by 8 bases, the J end by 9 bases, with 13 bases between. This CDR3 has 12 amino acids. The CDR3 protein is CATTGALGEQFF. Written as DNA, the CDR3 is TGTGCCACCACCGGGGCATTGGGTGAGCAGTTCTTC.

This clonotype was seen repeatedly, ten times or more. The chain combines TRBV5-1 with TRBJ2-7; possibly TRBD2 for D (5 bases). Trimming took off 0 bases at V and 2 bases at J, with 9 bases between the two ends. The CDR3 consists of 14 residues. Germline-derived CDR1 and CDR2 are SGHRS and YFSETQ. CDR3 region: CASSLETGTYEQYF. CDR3 DNA: TGCGCCAGCAGCTTGGAAACGGGAACCTACGAGCAGTACTTC.

This clonotype was found a few times. The V gene is TRBV25-1, the J gene TRBJ1-4, with D possibly TRBD1 on 5 matching bases. Trimming stripped 9 bases from V and 7 bases from J, with 9 bases between. Per the germline V gene, CDR1 is MGHDK and CDR2 is SYGVNS. CDR3 length: 11 residues. CDR3 nucleotides: TGTGCCAGTGGGGGAGGTGAAAAACTGTTTTTT. It is translated as CASGGGEKLFF.

The chain recombines TRBV14 with TRBJ1-1; no clear D gene. The V end was cut by 5 bases, the J end by 11 bases, with 21 bases between. The CDR3 runs 14 residues. The V gene's germline CDR1 is SGHDN and CDR2 FVKESK. The CDR3 DNA follows: TGTGCCAGCAGCTACCCTAGGATGAGACAAAGGGCTTTCTTT. Amino acids: CASSYPRMRQRAFF.

In its sample, this clonotype was seen a few times. The rearrangement joins TRBV6-2 or TRBV6-3 to TRBJ2-6; the D gene is possibly TRBD1 (6 bases). Germline V gene lookup returns CDR1 MNHEY and CDR2 SVGEGT. The CDR3 covers 16 residues. The V end was cut by 2 bases, the J end by 2 bases, with 10 bases between. The CDR3 DNA reads as TGTGCCAGCAGTTACAACGAGGGGGCTGGGGCCAACGTCCTGACTTTC. The encoded protein is CASSYNEGAGANVLTF.

This clonotype was observed a few times. The rearrangement links TRBV6-5 to TRBJ2-3; TRBD1 matches 7 bases. There are 15 residues in the CDR3. The V gene end was trimmed by 0 bases and the J gene end by 5 bases; junction bases not matched to a gene: 5. CDR1 is MNHEY and CDR2 is SVGAGI in the germline V gene. In DNA, the CDR3 is TGTGCCAGCAGTTACTCGAAACGGACAGGAGATACGCAGTATTTT. It is translated as CASSYSKRTGDTQYF.

The CDR3 coding sequence is TGCAGTGCTAGAGTAACCGGGGATGAGCAGTTCTTC. It encodes CSARVTGDEQFF. V usage is TRBV20-1 and J usage is TRBJ2-1; D might be TRBD2 (5 bases). The CDR3 has 12 residues. The V and J ends lost 1 base and 8 bases respectively, with 9 bases between them. Looked up from germline, CDR1 is DFQATT and CDR2 is SNEGSKA (reference sequence).

The chain joins TRBV3-1 to TRBJ2-5; D possibly uses TRBD1 or TRBD2 (5 bases each). With 5 bases removed from V and 5 bases from J, the gap between germline ends came to 18 bases. Germline V gene data show CDR1 as LGHDT and CDR2 as YNNKEL (reference sequence). The CDR3 consists of 15 residues. CDR3 residues: CASSDRTWGGETQYF. DNA of the CDR3: TGTGCCAGCAGCGATCGGACATGGGGCGGGGAGACCCAGTACTTC.

About this clonotype itself: A clone one base away is much larger, so this may be a read error. The genes are TRBV7-9 and TRBJ2-1, with D unresolved. There are 13 residues in the CDR3. CDR1 and CDR2 (germline): SEHNR, FQNEAQ (reference sequence). Trimming cost V 3 bases and J 0 bases, with 3 bases left between them. The CDR3 DNA follows: TGTGCCAGCAGCTTGCCCTCCTACAATGAGCAGTTCTTC. Protein sequence: CASSLPSYNEQFF.

V is TRBV5-1 and J is TRBJ2-7; 7 nucleotides match TRBD2. Germline CDR1 is SGHRS and CDR2 is YFSETQ. V was clipped by 2 bases and J by 0 bases; unmatched bases: 8. The CDR3 runs to 16 residues. In DNA, the CDR3 is TGCGCCAGCAGCTTACCGACTAGCCTCAGCTCCTACGAGCAGTACTTC. It encodes CASSLPTSLSSYEQYF. Combining the CDR3 with reference TRBV5-1 and TRBJ2-7 gives the whole variable domain KAGVTQTPRYLIKTRGQQVTLSCSPISGHRSVSWYQQTPGQGLQFLFEYFSETQRNKGNFPGRFSGRQFSNSRSEMNVSTLELGDSALYLCASSLPTSLSSYEQYFGPGTRLTVT.

The table lists this clonotype with a count of one. The chain recombines TRBV10-3 with TRBJ2-2; no firm D call. Germline V lookup: CDR1 ENHRY, CDR2 SYGVKD. V lost 0 bases and J 6 bases, leaving 11 bases between the germline ends. This CDR3 is built from 15 residues. CDR3 protein: CAISESSRVSGELFF. The CDR3 nucleotides read TGTGCCATCAGTGAGTCGTCCAGAGTCTCCGGGGAGCTGTTTTTT.

This clonotype was detected a few times. The V and J genes are TRBV12-3 or TRBV12-4 and TRBJ2-5; weak D call: TRBD1 (9 bases). Trimming removed 3 bases at V and 5 bases at J, with 16 bases between. The CDR3 runs to 15 residues. CDR3 sequence: CASSFGRDREETQYF. The DNA of the CDR3 is TGTGCCAGCAGTTTCGGGAGGGACAGGGAGGAGACCCAGTACTTC.

The rearrangement uses TRBV10-3 and TRBJ2-7; possible D gene TRBD2, 7 bases. V lost 6 bases, J lost 2 bases, and 14 bases lay in between. From germline, CDR1 is ENHRY and CDR2 SYGVKD. The CDR3 has 14 amino acids. CDR3 in amino acids: CAIRGAGDPYEQYF. DNA for the CDR3: TGTGCCATCAGGGGGGCGGGGGACCCCTACGAGCAGTACTTC.